The TCR beta chain described here comes from a study of T cell responses to AZD1222 COVID-19 vaccine (dated by TCRdb to about 2021). Study-level background: TCR sequencing was performed for about 240 trial participants, of whom about 200 were given two doses of AZD1222 and approximately 26 were given two doses of MenACWY control vaccine. Trial participants were enrolled by age into 18-55, 56-69 and 70-plus year subgroups, with roughly 160, 29 and 62 TCR-sequenced participants respectively. Findings and caveats that apply to the study as a whole: Epitopes outside the regions mutated in the B.1.351 and B.1.1.7 variants were reportedly recognized by nearly half of the unique spike-specific TCRs. In the small 56-69-year group, the increase in depth fell short of significance, most likely because of low power. Most participants were white British and females outnumbered males, and the authors suggested that clonal diversity may have been underestimated. Conclusions about previously exposed vaccinees were limited because only six AZD1222 recipients were SARS-CoV-2 seropositive at baseline. Because no samples from the day 14 peak response were available, repertoires could be characterized only after the peak T cell response. A significant rise in spike-specific TCR breadth and depth was observed after two AZD1222 doses relative to day 0 and relative to MenACWY recipients. The whole spike protein was spanned by vaccine-associated CD4 TCRs, and dominant responses were seen in regions 160-218 and 743-854.

The germline V gene yields MGHRA for CDR1 and YSYEKL for CDR2. Clipping removes 2 bases from V and 7 bases from J, with 11 as the unmatched junction base count. From the cysteine through the phenylalanine, the CDR3 covers 18 amino acids. Only the CDR3 region is kept as DNA, spanning 54 bases read in frame from base 1. The intended sense of this specimen's time point label: about 28 days (+/-7) after the second vaccine dose. The sample's treatment or condition, from its label and the paper: meningococcal conjugate vaccine given as trial control. Vaccinee samples were obtained from the UK trials COV001 and COV002, which included a single-blind randomized controlled phase 2/3 trial of AZD1222 (ChAdOx1 nCoV-19) in healthy adults. For TCRbeta chain sequencing, PBMC samples were collected from trial participants at day 0 and at day 28 after the second dose. The CDR3 regions of human TCRbeta chains were analyzed by immunosequencing. The study's processing was this. TCRs in the repertoires were matched against a reference library of SARS-CoV-2-specific TCRs that had been generated with the MIRA antigen-specificity platform. Breadth was defined as the fraction of unique TCRs that were SARS-CoV-2-associated, and depth was defined as the fraction of total T cells that were SARS-CoV-2-associated. Each spike-specific TCR was assigned to its reactive spike region and to a CD4 or CD8 class using the MIRA data. Log10-transformed breadth and depth values were compared by one-way ANOVA with Sidak's multiple comparisons tests. The table was pulled from immuneACCESS by TCRdb, which kept in-frame rearrangements only. Such tables lose some clones; where checked, under half of the loss comes from unresolved V genes, and the rest has no known cause. V, J and clone size were drawn from that table, and D and trimming were deduced from the DNA. The sample profile shows 120,000 to 150,000 clones; 88% of them were found once. The ten biggest clones cover 5.4% of the sample.

Regarding this clone: There is no known antigen for this receptor. Nothing much larger sits one base from this clone, and base qualities are not available.

The source of this sequence is an adult who received the MenACWY meningococcal vaccine as a control. Source: peripheral blood, taken 28 days after the second dose of the MenACWY control vaccine. The rearrangement joined TRBV4-1 to TRBJ1-4; 12 bases in between match TRBD1. DNA sequence: TGCGCCAGCAGCCAAACGCCGGGACAGGGGGCGCCGGGTGAAAAACTGTTTTTT. Translated, this is CASSQTPGQGAPGEKLFF.